The rows below give T cell receptor beta chains drawn from one sample of a study of blood T cell repertoires in COVID-19. The assay was immunoSEQ multiplex PCR, and TCRdb's table has in-frame clones only and misses some. The sample shows 300,000 to 450,000 clones, 81% of them seen only once. Sequencing input: peripheral blood. These receptors were collected from a human donor with acute or convalescent COVID-19. The donor label of this sample is uncertain. Each CDR3 is given with its conserved first and last residue. A D gene is named only where the DNA matches it firmly. Size is omitted from some rows. Given values are once, few, many or a class for expanded clones.

j_call: TRBJ2-7; v_call: TRBV18; clone_size: NA; d_call: TRBD1; cdr3_length: 16; cdr3_aa: CASSQISGTGFYEQYF; cdr3_nt: TGTGCCAGCTCACAAATTTCCGGGACAGGCTTCTACGAGCAGTACTTC
j_call: TRBJ2-5; v_call: TRBV14; clone_size: NA; d_call: TRBD2; cdr3_length: 15; cdr3_aa: CASSPIRGVVETQYF; cdr3_nt: TGTGCCAGCAGCCCCATCCGGGGGGTGGTAGAGACCCAGTACTTC
j_call: TRBJ2-5; v_call: TRBV10-1; clone_size: once; d_call: NA; cdr3_length: 16; cdr3_aa: CAREVGDKGVQETQYF; cdr3_nt: TGCGCCAGAGAGGTGGGGGACAAGGGGGTACAAGAGACCCAGTACTTC
j_call: TRBJ2-2; v_call: TRBV7-6; clone_size: NA; d_call: NA; cdr3_length: 17; cdr3_aa: CASSLSVTTDHTGELFF; cdr3_nt: TGTGCCAGCAGCTTAAGCGTTACGACAGATCACACCGGGGAGCTGTTTTTT
j_call: TRBJ1-2; v_call: TRBV7-9; clone_size: NA; d_call: TRBD1; cdr3_length: 15; cdr3_aa: CASSSWDSTNYGYTF; cdr3_nt: TGTGCCAGCAGCAGCTGGGACAGTACGAACTATGGCTACACCTTC
j_call: TRBJ2-6; v_call: TRBV30; clone_size: NA; d_call: TRBD1; cdr3_length: 19; cdr3_aa: CAWKPTIGTGASGANVLTF; cdr3_nt: TGTGCCTGGAAACCTACTATTGGGACAGGGGCCTCCGGGGCCAACGTCCTGACTTTC
j_call: TRBJ1-2; v_call: TRBV7-9; clone_size: NA; d_call: TRBD1; cdr3_length: 13; cdr3_aa: CASTTGQDYGYTF; cdr3_nt: TGTGCCAGCACCACCGGACAGGACTATGGCTACACCTTC
j_call: TRBJ2-1; v_call: TRBV2; clone_size: NA; d_call: TRBD2; cdr3_length: 15; cdr3_aa: CASSAERGTYNEQFF; cdr3_nt: TGTGCCAGCAGTGCTGAGCGGGGGACCTACAATGAGCAGTTCTTC
j_call: TRBJ2-1; v_call: TRBV3-1/TRBV3-2; clone_size: NA; d_call: NA; cdr3_length: 15; cdr3_aa: CASSQGYGAYNEQFF; cdr3_nt: TGTGCCAGCAGCCAAGGGTACGGGGCCTACAATGAGCAGTTCTTC
j_call: TRBJ2-1; v_call: TRBV13; clone_size: NA; d_call: TRBD1; cdr3_length: 16; cdr3_aa: CASSPRGTGTRNEQFF; cdr3_nt: TGTGCCAGCAGCCCCAGGGGGACAGGGACAAGGAATGAGCAGTTCTTC
j_call: TRBJ2-3; v_call: TRBV18; clone_size: NA; d_call: TRBD1; cdr3_length: 14; cdr3_aa: CASSPGTGPSTQYF; cdr3_nt: TGTGCCAGCTCACCCGGGACAGGACCCAGTACGCAGTATTTT
j_call: TRBJ1-6; v_call: TRBV3-1/TRBV3-2; clone_size: NA; d_call: NA; cdr3_length: 14; cdr3_aa: CASSQQTYNSPLHF; cdr3_nt: TGTGCCAGCAGCCAACAAACCTATAATTCACCCCTCCACTTT
j_call: TRBJ2-7; v_call: TRBV4-1; clone_size: NA; d_call: NA; cdr3_length: 13; cdr3_aa: CASSQERFSEQYF; cdr3_nt: TGCGCCAGCAGCCAAGAGCGCTTCTCCGAGCAGTACTTC
j_call: TRBJ2-7; v_call: TRBV23-1; clone_size: NA; d_call: TRBD1; cdr3_length: 17; cdr3_aa: CASSLRDRGNMRIEQYF; cdr3_nt: TGCGCCAGCAGTCTGCGGGACAGGGGGAATATGCGAATCGAGCAGTACTTC
j_call: TRBJ2-7; v_call: TRBV28; clone_size: NA; d_call: TRBD1; cdr3_length: 13; cdr3_aa: CASSRQGIYEQYF; cdr3_nt: TGTGCCAGCAGTAGACAGGGCATCTACGAGCAGTACTTC